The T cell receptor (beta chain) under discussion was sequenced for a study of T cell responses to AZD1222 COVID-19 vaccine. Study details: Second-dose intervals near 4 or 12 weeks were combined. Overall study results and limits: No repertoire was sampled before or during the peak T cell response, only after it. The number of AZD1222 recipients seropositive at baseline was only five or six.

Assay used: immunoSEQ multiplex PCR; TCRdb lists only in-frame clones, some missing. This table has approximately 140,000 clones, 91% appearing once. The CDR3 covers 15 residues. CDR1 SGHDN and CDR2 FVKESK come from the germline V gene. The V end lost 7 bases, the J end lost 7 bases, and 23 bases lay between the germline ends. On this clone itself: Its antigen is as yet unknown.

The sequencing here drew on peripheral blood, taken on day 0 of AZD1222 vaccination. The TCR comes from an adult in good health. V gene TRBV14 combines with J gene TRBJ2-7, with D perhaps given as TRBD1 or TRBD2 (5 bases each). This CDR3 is CASNGGRGASREQYF. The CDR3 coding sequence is TGTGCCAGCAATGGGGGAAGAGGGGCCTCGCGGGAGCAGTACTTC.